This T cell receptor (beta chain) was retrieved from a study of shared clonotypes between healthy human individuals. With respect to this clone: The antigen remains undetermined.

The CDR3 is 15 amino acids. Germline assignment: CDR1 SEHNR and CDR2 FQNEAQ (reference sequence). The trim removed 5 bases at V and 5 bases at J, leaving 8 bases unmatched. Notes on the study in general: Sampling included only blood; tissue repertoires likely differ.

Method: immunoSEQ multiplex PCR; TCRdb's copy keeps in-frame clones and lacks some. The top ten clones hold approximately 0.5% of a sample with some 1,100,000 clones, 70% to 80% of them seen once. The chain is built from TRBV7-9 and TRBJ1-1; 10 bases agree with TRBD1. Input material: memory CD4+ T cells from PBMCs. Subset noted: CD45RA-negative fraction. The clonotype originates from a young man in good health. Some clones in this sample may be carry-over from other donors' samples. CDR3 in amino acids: CASSLLGGQGTEAFF. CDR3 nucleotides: TGTGCCAGCAGCCTACTCGGGGGACAGGGGACTGAAGCTTTCTTT.